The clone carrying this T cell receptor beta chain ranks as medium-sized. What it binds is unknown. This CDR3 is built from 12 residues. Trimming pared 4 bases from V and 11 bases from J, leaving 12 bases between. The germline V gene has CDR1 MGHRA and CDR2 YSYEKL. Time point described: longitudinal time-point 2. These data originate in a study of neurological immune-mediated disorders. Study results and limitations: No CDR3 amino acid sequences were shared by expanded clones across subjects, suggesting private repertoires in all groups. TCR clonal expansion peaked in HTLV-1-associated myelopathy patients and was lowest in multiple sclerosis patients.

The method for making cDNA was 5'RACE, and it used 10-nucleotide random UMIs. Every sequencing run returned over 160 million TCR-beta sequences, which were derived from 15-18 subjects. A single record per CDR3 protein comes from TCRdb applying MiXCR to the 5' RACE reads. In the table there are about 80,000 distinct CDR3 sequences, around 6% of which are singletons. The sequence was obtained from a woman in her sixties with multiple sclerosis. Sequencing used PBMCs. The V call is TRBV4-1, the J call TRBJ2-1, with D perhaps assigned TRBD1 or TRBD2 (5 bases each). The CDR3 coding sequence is TGCGCCAGCAGCCGTCCGGGACCGAAGCAGTTCTTC. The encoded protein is CASSRPGPKQFF.